These 19 T cell receptor beta chains came from one sample sequenced in a study of blood T cells in healthy people across ages. Using a J-beta primer mix together with a sample-barcoded 5' primer, a second PCR was run for about 6 to 12 cycles. In TCRdb, the 5' RACE reads were re-called with MiXCR into one record per CDR3 protein. Of hundreds of thousands of distinct CDR3 sequences in the sample, roughly 40% were seen once. The specimen was blood. The receptors come from a man aged 18 to 30 in good health.

In its sample, this clonotype was seen many times. The chain uses TRBV25-1 and TRBJ2-1; D possibly corresponds to TRBD2 (6 bases). The germline V gene has CDR1 MGHDK and CDR2 SYGVNS. Trimming took 4 bases from V and 4 from J, leaving 14 bases between them. The CDR3 covers 15 residues. The chain's CDR3 is CASSGRGKKYNEQFF. The CDR3 DNA sequence: TGTGCCAGCAGTGGGCGGGGCAAAAAATACAATGAGCAGTTCTTC.

This clonotype was detected ten times or more. The genes are TRBV7-2 and TRBJ2-3; no clear D. V was pared by 1 base and J by 6 bases, with 11 bases between. CDR1 and CDR2 (germline): SGHTA, FQGNSA. This CDR3 has 14 residues. The CDR3 DNA reads TGTGCCAGCAGCTTAGGCTCTTCGAGGGATACGCAGTATTTT. It yields the protein CASSLGSSRDTQYF.

The V and J genes are TRBV12-3 or TRBV12-4 and TRBJ2-1; 12 positions match TRBD2. This CDR3 spans 16 amino acids. V trimming: 6 bases; J trimming: 3 bases; junction bases outside the gene matches: 6. This CDR3 reads CASSPVLAGGYNEQFF. The CDR3 bases are TGTGCCAGCAGCCCGGTACTAGCGGGGGGCTACAATGAGCAGTTCTTC.

The V gene is TRBV7-2, the J gene TRBJ2-1, with TRBD1 identical over 8 bases. Germline loops: CDR1 SGHTA, CDR2 FQGNSA. Losses at the gene ends were 5 bases for V and 1 base for J; bases not matched to a gene: 7. The length of the CDR3 is 16 residues. Here the CDR3 reads CASSHGQGRSYNEQFF. Here the CDR3 DNA reads TGTGCCAGCAGCCACGGACAGGGTCGGTCCTACAATGAGCAGTTCTTC.

Regarding this clonotype: Just one base apart from a much larger clone, this may be a read error. The V and J genes are TRBV12-3 or TRBV12-4 and TRBJ1-2; tentative D call: TRBD1 (5 bases). There are 14 residues in the CDR3. Trimming shortened V by 6 bases and J by 4 bases, and 15 bases separated the two germline ends. For the CDR3, the DNA is TGTGCCAGCAGGTCATCAGCAGGGACCTATGGCTACACCTTC. Translating it yields CASRSSAGTYGYTF.

The V gene is TRBV5-6, the J gene TRBJ2-3; tentatively, D is TRBD2 (5 bases). Trimming removed 3 bases at V and 4 bases at J, with 12 bases between. CDR3 length equals 14 residues. Germline V CDR1 and CDR2: SGHDT, YYEEEE. In nucleotides, the CDR3 is TGTGCCAGCAGCTCCGAGCTAGCTGCAGATACGCAGTATTTT. Residues: CASSSELAADTQYF.

The chain employs TRBV4-2 and TRBJ1-2; D gene ambiguous. The CDR3 extends over 13 amino acids. The V gene's germline CDR1 is LGHNA and CDR2 YNFKEQ. V was cut by 1 base and J by 13 bases, with 16 bases left in between. The chain's CDR3 is CASSQADVTGTTF. As DNA, the CDR3 is TGTGCCAGCAGCCAAGCCGACGTGACCGGCACCACCTTC.

The chain uses TRBV15 and TRBJ1-5; a weak D match, TRBD1 (6 bases). The germline V gene has CDR1 LNHNV and CDR2 YYDKDF (reference sequence). V lost 1 base and J lost 3, with 13 bases in between. The CDR3 extends over 16 amino acids. The CDR3 region has the DNA TGTGCCACCAGCAGAGCCGGCAGGGGTAACAATCAGCCCCAGCATTTT. Translating it yields CATSRAGRGNNQPQHF.

The genes are TRBV12-3 or TRBV12-4 and TRBJ1-3; D call uncertain. The V end was cut by 3 bases, the J end by 9 bases, with 15 bases between. This CDR3 has 14 amino acids. CDR3 sequence reads: CASSLSWQAGTIYF. The CDR3 coding sequence is TGTGCCAGCAGTTTGAGCTGGCAGGCGGGCACCATATATTTT.

This clonotype has only a few counts. The chain uses TRBV7-9 and TRBJ2-3, with a weak D call TRBD1 (6 bases). Germline assignment: CDR1 SEHNR and CDR2 FQNEAQ (reference sequence). The CDR3 loop spans 13 amino acids. V lost 5 bases and J lost 3, with 9 bases in between. The CDR3 region is CASSRGQTDTQYF. In nucleotides, the CDR3 is TGTGCCAGCAGCCGCGGACAGACAGATACGCAGTATTTT.

The V gene is TRBV3-1, the J gene TRBJ2-1, with D perhaps matching TRBD1 or TRBD2 (7 bases each). Germline CDR1 is LGHDT and CDR2 is YNNKEL (reference sequence). CDR3 length equals 15 residues. With 4 bases removed from V and 6 bases from J, the gap between germline ends came to 16 bases. This chain's CDR3 is CASSPPRGRANEQFF. CDR3 DNA sequence: TGTGCCAGCAGCCCTCCCAGGGGGAGGGCCAATGAGCAGTTCTTC.

With respect to this clonotype: The junction departs from germline at one end; a sequencing error may be responsible. This chain joins TRBV6-5 and TRBJ2-6; 7 bases are shared with TRBD2. This CDR3 is 15 amino acids long. Germline-derived CDR1 and CDR2 are MNHEY and SVGAGI. The DNA of the CDR3 is TGTGCCAGCACCCGGGGGGTTTCTGGGGCCAACGTCCCGACTTTC. Translated, it gives CASTRGVSGANVPTF.

In its sample, this clonotype was seen a few times. The rearrangement joins TRBV6-2 or TRBV6-3 to TRBJ2-5; 11 bases match TRBD1. The germline CDR1 and CDR2 sequences are MNHEY and SVGEGT. There are 17 residues in the CDR3. With 6 bases clipped from V and 2 bases from J, the junction kept 11 bases outside the gene matches. CDR3 protein: CASSHGTGGTFQETQYF. The DNA for the CDR3 is TGTGCCAGCAGCCATGGGACAGGGGGGACATTTCAAGAGACCCAGTACTTC.

This chain uses TRBV2 with TRBJ2-3, with 7 positions matching TRBD2. Germline assignment: CDR1 SNHLY and CDR2 FYNNEI. The ends lost 6 bases at V and 2 bases at J; junction bases unmatched: 8. The CDR3 runs 15 residues. CDR3 in amino acids: CASRDPRGYTDTQYF. The CDR3 nucleotides are TGTGCCAGCAGAGACCCGCGGGGGTACACAGATACGCAGTATTTT.

This clonotype was seen a handful of times. The rearrangement links TRBV6-5 to TRBJ2-3; D possibly corresponds to TRBD1 (6 bases). Germline V CDR1 and CDR2: MNHEY, SVGAGI. This CDR3 has 16 amino acids. The V and J ends lost 4 bases and 5 bases respectively, with 19 bases between them. The CDR3 DNA sequence: TGTGCCAGCAGTTCAACCGGCAGGGGTGCCGGAGATACGCAGTATTTT. Encoded protein: CASSSTGRGAGDTQYF.

V usage is TRBV7-2 and J usage is TRBJ2-7; 8 bases line up with TRBD2. The CDR3 runs 15 residues. Looked up from germline, CDR1 is SGHTA and CDR2 is FQGNSA. The J segment lost 3 bases and the V segment lost 4 bases, leaving 8 bases of the junction unmatched. In DNA form, the CDR3 reads TGTGCCAGCAGCTCAGTGGTCCTAGCGGGCTACGAGCAGTACTTC. Encoded protein: CASSSVVLAGYEQYF.

As to this clonotype: At one boundary the junction diverges from the germline segment, which might be a read error. The V gene is TRBV10-3, the J gene TRBJ1-2, with D possibly TRBD1 on 6 matching bases. The germline gives CDR1 ENHRY, CDR2 SYGVKD. There are 14 residues in the CDR3. CDR3 region: CAVSDKDRFYGYTF. Here the CDR3 DNA reads TGTGCCGTCAGTGATAAGGACAGATTCTATGGCTACACCTTC.

The chain couples TRBV3-1 to TRBJ2-5; D is possibly TRBD2 (7 bases). This CDR3 has 16 amino acids. V was trimmed by 1 base and J by 11 bases, leaving 23 bases between them. From germline, CDR1 is LGHDT and CDR2 YNNKEL (reference sequence). The CDR3 bases are TGTGCCAGCAGCCAAGGGCCGGGGGGCCCGACGAGTGAGCAGTACTTC. This translates into CASSQGPGGPTSEQYF.

CDR3 protein: CASSLGGGRRYTGELFF. In nucleotides, the CDR3 is TGTGCCAGCAGCTTGGGTGGTGGCAGAAGATACACCGGGGAGCTGTTTTTT. V gene TRBV5-6 combines with J gene TRBJ2-2; D not certain. CDR3 length: 17 residues. From germline, CDR1 is SGHDT and CDR2 YYEEEE. With 0 bases removed from V and 3 bases from J, the gap between germline ends came to 15 bases.